What follows is one TCR beta chain and its context. Its antigen is not yet known. Within one base of it there is no much larger clone, and no base qualities were kept. The data were taken from a study of CD8+ T cells in alopecia areata (dated by TCRdb to between 2017 and 2018). In the study overall: Treated patients were enrolled in an open-label pilot trial of oral tofacitinib at 5 to 10 mg twice daily for moderate-to-severe alopecia areata. Tofacitinib was administered for 6 to 18 months, and 6 months of follow-up off drug were then conducted to assess delayed response and recurrence. In both human patients and the C3H/HeJ mouse model, the study applied high-throughput TCRbeta sequencing to look at T cell clonal expansion in alopecia areata. In humans, TCRbeta sequencing was performed on scalp tissue and on sorted CD4+ and CD8+ peripheral blood T cells from healthy controls and from patients with patchy or totalis/universalis alopecia areata. Biopsies were taken from tofacitinib-treated patients at baseline and at 4 and 24 weeks of treatment, and a later scalp biopsy was taken in several of the tofacitinib-treated patients. Clonality in the scalp was compared among normal scalp (n=4), patchy alopecia areata scalp (n=8), and alopecia totalis/universalis scalp (n=8). RNA was obtained with the PAXgene miRNA kit for fixed scalp, the miRNeasy kit for PBMCs, and the RNeasy kit for mouse skin. immunoSEQ multiplex PCR using 35 Vbeta forward primers and 13 Jbeta reverse primers was used to amplify TCRbeta CDR3 regions.

Germline trimming: 3 bases from V, 0 bases from J; junction bases outside gene matches: 7. CDR1 and CDR2, looked up from the germline V gene, are MDHEN and SYDVKM. The CDR3 runs 16 residues from the cysteine to the phenylalanine. CDR3 DNA only is kept here, 48 bases in frame from base 1. General study outcomes and caveats: Unlike mouse skin, which is dominated by gammadelta T cells, normal human skin has resident alphabeta T cells that are also sequenced, and this complicates analysis of the scalp TCR repertoire. TCR sequences shared between patients were less clear than in mice, possibly partly because of HLA diversity in the patient population. Compared with normal scalp, lesional scalp had higher clonality and more expanded CD8+ clones, particularly in alopecia totalis/universalis, a pattern that suggests antigenic drive.

The library relied on the immunoSEQ multiplex PCR assay. RNA was extracted from all samples and reverse transcribed into cDNA as template for TCR sequencing. First-strand cDNA was synthesized with SuperScript III using a 2:1 mix of oligo-dT and random hexamers. Amplification bias was assessed with a synthetic immune receptor repertoire, and residual bias was removed computationally. The study's own analysis went as follows. Raw reads were preprocessed for error removal, and CDR3 was defined according to IMGT conventions as running from the conserved cysteine to phenylalanine. To get clonality, Shannon entropy was normalized by log2 of the number of productive unique TCRs and the result was subtracted from 1. Whether each scalp clone was CD4 or CD8 was inferred by checking scalp TCRbeta sequences against the CD4 and CD8 repertoires from sorted blood. Held by TCRdb, this immuneACCESS table contains in-frame sequences only and omits some clones. Under half of the omission traces to an unresolved V gene where checked; the cause of the rest is unknown. That table is the source of V, J and clone size, and D and trimming were worked out from the DNA. This sample is represented by some 170,000 clones; approximately 56% of them were singletons. The ten most abundant clones make up about 15% of the sample.

This specimen's time point label, per the study, means: baseline before oral tofacitinib. From alopecia areata patients, peripheral blood was collected along with lesional scalp punch biopsies. PBMCs were isolated by density centrifugation and stained for CD3, CD4 and CD8, and CD4+ and CD8+ T cells were sorted on a FACSAria. The clonotype comes from a human donor with alopecia areata. The V and J segments used are TRBV28 and TRBJ1-1, and 7 bases in between align with TRBD1. The specimen was CD4+ T cells sorted from blood, collected at week 0. The encoded CDR3 is CASSLPGQSMNTEAFF. The nucleotide sequence is TGTGCCAGCAGTTTGCCGGGACAGAGCATGAACACTGAAGCTTTCTTT.